These T cell receptor beta chains were read from a single sample in a study of T cell responses to AZD1222 COVID-19 vaccine. Assay: immunoSEQ multiplex PCR; the TCRdb copy retains only in-frame clones and omits some. The sample holds about 100,000 clones; nearly 95% are singletons and the top ten take over 1.5%. The sequencing here drew on peripheral blood, taken on day 0 of AZD1222 vaccination. These receptors were taken from an adult in good health. Both conserved end residues are part of each CDR3. The order of the fields is V gene, D gene, clone size, J gene, CDR3 DNA, CDR3 protein. A D gene is named only where the DNA matches it firmly. Only part of the rows carry a size: once, few, many, or a class if the clone is expanded.

TRBV12-3/TRBV12-4,TRBD1,-,TRBJ2-7,TGTGCCAGCAGTAGGACAGGGATCTACGAGCAGTACTTC,CASSRTGIYEQYF
TRBV20-1,-,-,TRBJ1-1,TGCAGTGCTAGTAAAGGGTTAACTGAAGCTTTCTTT,CSASKGLTEAFF
TRBV6-5,-,-,TRBJ2-5,TGTGCCAGCAGGCGAGGGACCTCGGCGGGGGAGACCCAGTACTTC,CASRRGTSAGETQYF
TRBV2,-,-,TRBJ2-7,TGTGCCAGCAGTGAATCTCGTGATCAGGGCGCCTACGAGCAGTACTTC,CASSESRDQGAYEQYF
TRBV28,-,-,TRBJ2-1,TGTGCCAGCAGTTTATACCAGGGGGGGGGCTATGAGCAGTTCTTC,CASSLYQGGGYEQFF
TRBV6-2/TRBV6-3,-,-,TRBJ2-1,TGTGCCAGCAGTTACTCCGACGTATACAATGAGCAGTTCTTC,CASSYSDVYNEQFF
TRBV7-2,-,-,TRBJ1-1,TGTGCCAGCAGCATATCTGAGGTAGGGGGGACTGAAGCTTTCTTT,CASSISEVGGTEAFF
TRBV28,-,-,TRBJ2-3,TGTGCCAGCAGTTTGGGCGGCACTAGCACAGATACGCAGTATTTT,CASSLGGTSTDTQYF
TRBV9,-,-,TRBJ2-1,TGTGCCAGCAGCGTAGTGGCCTACGGGACGGAGAATGAGCAGTTCTTC,CASSVVAYGTENEQFF
TRBV2,TRBD2,-,TRBJ2-2,TGTGCCAGCAGTGAAGGGACTAGCGGGTATATCGCGAACACCGGGGAGCTGTTTTTT,CASSEGTSGYIANTGELFF
TRBV5-4,-,-,TRBJ2-3,TGTGCCAGCAGCTTGAAAGCGGACACAGATACGCAGTATTTT,CASSLKADTDTQYF
TRBV14,TRBD2,once,TRBJ2-6,TGTGCCAGCAGCGCGCTAGCGGGAGGGCTAGGGGGGGCCAACGTCCTGACTTTC,CASSALAGGLGGANVLTF
TRBV9,-,once,TRBJ1-2,TGTGCCAGCGCCAGAGGTTCCAACTATGGCTACACCTTC,CASARGSNYGYTF
TRBV5-6,-,-,TRBJ1-1,TGTGCCGGCAGCGGGGTCGGCATGAACACTGAAGCTTTCTTT,CAGSGVGMNTEAFF
TRBV7-2,-,-,TRBJ2-1,TGTGCCAGCAGCTTAGCATGGAGGTCGAATGAGCAGTTCTTC,CASSLAWRSNEQFF
TRBV11-2,-,-,TRBJ1-2,TGTGCCAGCAGCCCCCCCCCGGGACAAGCAGGATCAGGGAACTATGGCTACACCTTC,CASSPPPGQAGSGNYGYTF
TRBV12-3/TRBV12-4,TRBD1,-,TRBJ1-4,TGTGCCAGCAGGCCCTACAGGGGTGAAAAACTGTTTTTT,CASRPYRGEKLFF
TRBV4-2,-,-,TRBJ1-4,TGTGCCAGCAGCCAAGAAAAGGGACCGGGAAATGAAAAACTGTTTTTT,CASSQEKGPGNEKLFF
TRBV28,-,-,TRBJ2-3,TGTGCCAGCAGTTCTCCGGGGGAGACAGATACGCAGTATTTT,CASSSPGETDTQYF
TRBV29-1,-,-,TRBJ1-1,TGCAGCGCGGGGGACGGACTCATGAACACTGAAGCTTTCTTT,CSAGDGLMNTEAFF
TRBV28,-,few,TRBJ2-7,TGTGCCAGCAGCCAGTCCTGGGGAGTTAGGAACGAGCAGTACTTC,CASSQSWGVRNEQYF
TRBV5-8,TRBD1,-,TRBJ1-2,TGTGCCAGCAGCTTTACAGGGGTCGATGGCTACACCTTC,CASSFTGVDGYTF
TRBV28,-,-,TRBJ1-5,TGTGCCAGCAGCTCTGATCCCTTTAATCAGCCCCAGCATTTT,CASSSDPFNQPQHF
TRBV12-3/TRBV12-4,-,-,TRBJ2-1,TGTGCCAGCAGTTTGGTCAATGAGCAGTTCTTC,CASSLVNEQFF
TRBV2,-,-,TRBJ2-3,TGTGCCAGCAGTGAACGGGTTGGCGCCTCCACAGATACGCAGTATTTT,CASSERVGASTDTQYF
TRBV2,TRBD2,-,TRBJ2-1,TGTGCCAGCGGGATGGTAGCGGGAGGGCCGGCGCACAATGAGCAGTTCTTC,CASGMVAGGPAHNEQFF
TRBV18,-,once,TRBJ1-1,TGTGCCAGCTCATTACGGCAGGGTTTACCTGAAGCTTTCTTT,CASSLRQGLPEAFF
TRBV9,-,-,TRBJ1-1,TGTGCCAGCAGCCCCTGGGAGCTGTACACTGAAGCTTTCTTT,CASSPWELYTEAFF
TRBV6-5,-,-,TRBJ1-1,TGTGCCAGCAGTTACTCTCGTGAGGGTGGGGACACTGAAGCTTTCTTT,CASSYSREGGDTEAFF
TRBV29-1,-,-,TRBJ2-7,TGCAGCGTCTTAGAGGGGAGTGGTTACGAGCAGTACTTC,CSVLEGSGYEQYF
TRBV2,-,-,TRBJ1-1,TGTGCCAGCAGGGACGGACAAACCCGGGCTGAAGCTTTCTTT,CASRDGQTRAEAFF
TRBV6-5,-,-,TRBJ2-7,TGTGCCAGCAGTTACTCGGGTACCCCGGGAGAGCAGTACTTC,CASSYSGTPGEQYF
TRBV4-1,-,few,TRBJ1-3,TGCGCCAGCAGCCAAATTAGGTTTTTTCGGGGCTCTGGAAACACCATATATTTT,CASSQIRFFRGSGNTIYF
TRBV27,TRBD2,once,TRBJ2-2,TGTGCCAGCAGGCGACTAGCGGGAGATTTTGTGGACACCGGGGAGCTGTTTTTT,CASRRLAGDFVDTGELFF
TRBV7-2,-,-,TRBJ2-3,TGTGCCAGCGGCCGGGACTTCCCCCCAGATACGCAGTATTTT,CASGRDFPPDTQYF
TRBV10-1,TRBD1,-,TRBJ2-1,TGCGCCAGCAGTGAAGGTCTGGGGGGACAGGGTGAAAATGAGCAGTTCTTC,CASSEGLGGQGENEQFF
TRBV5-6,TRBD1,-,TRBJ2-1,TGTGCCAGCAGGAGCGACAGGGAGCCCAATGAGCAGTTCTTC,CASRSDREPNEQFF
TRBV19,-,-,TRBJ2-3,TGTGCCAGTAGTTTTCGTCTACTAGTGACGGACTACCGTCGCACAGATACGCAGTATTTT,CASSFRLLVTDYRRTDTQYF
TRBV5-4,TRBD1,-,TRBJ2-3,TGTGCCAGCAGCCCCCGGACAGGGGGCTCAGATACGCAGTATTTT,CASSPRTGGSDTQYF
TRBV28,TRBD2,-,TRBJ2-7,TGTGCCAGCACCCCCACTAGCGGGGCTTACGAGCAGTACTTC,CASTPTSGAYEQYF
TRBV9,TRBD2,-,TRBJ2-7,TGTGCCAGCAGCGTAGAGGCGGGAGGGCCGTACGAGCAGTACTTC,CASSVEAGGPYEQYF
TRBV14,-,-,TRBJ1-6,TGTGCCAGCAGCCTCCAGATTAATTCACCCCTCCACTTT,CASSLQINSPLHF
TRBV18,TRBD2,-,TRBJ2-1,TGTGCCAGCTCACCAACGGCTAGCGGAAGCGGAGTCAATGAGCAGTTCTTC,CASSPTASGSGVNEQFF
TRBV9,-,-,TRBJ2-2,TGTGCCAGCAGCGTGGCTGGGGGGGCTCGGGAGCTGTTTTTT,CASSVAGGARELFF
TRBV7-9,-,-,TRBJ1-1,TGTGCCAGCACCGACCCCGTGGACGCCACTGAAGCTTTCTTT,CASTDPVDATEAFF
TRBV30,-,-,TRBJ1-5,TGTGCCTGGAGTGGGGGTGTTCGACAGCCCCAGCATTTT,CAWSGGVRQPQHF
TRBV6-6,TRBD1,-,TRBJ1-1,TGTGCCAGCTCGCCCCCAGCGGGACAGGGAACTGAAGCTTTCTTT,CASSPPAGQGTEAFF
TRBV5-1,-,-,TRBJ1-4,TGCGCCAGCAGAGAATCGGGGAACGTGGAAGAAAAACTGTTTTTT,CASRESGNVEEKLFF
TRBV28,-,-,TRBJ2-2,TGTGCCAGCACCTCATGGGACCGTCAGGTCACCGGGGAGCTGTTTTTT,CASTSWDRQVTGELFF
TRBV18,TRBD1,once,TRBJ1-2,TGTGCCAGCTCACTAAGGACAGGGGGCGCCGCTAACTATGGCTACACCTTC,CASSLRTGGAANYGYTF
TRBV7-9,TRBD1,-,TRBJ2-7,TGTGCCAGCAGCTTAAGGACAGGATTACCCTACGAGCAGTACTTC,CASSLRTGLPYEQYF